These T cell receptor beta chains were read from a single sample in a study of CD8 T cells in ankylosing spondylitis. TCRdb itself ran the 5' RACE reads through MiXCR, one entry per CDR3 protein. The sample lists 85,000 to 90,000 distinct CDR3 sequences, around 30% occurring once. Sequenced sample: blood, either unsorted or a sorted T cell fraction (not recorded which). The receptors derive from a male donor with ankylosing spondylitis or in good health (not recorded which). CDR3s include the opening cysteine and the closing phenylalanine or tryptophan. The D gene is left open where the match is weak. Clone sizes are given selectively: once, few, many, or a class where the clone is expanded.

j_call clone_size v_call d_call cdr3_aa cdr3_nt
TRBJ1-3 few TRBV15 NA CATSRERTDSGNTIYF TGTGCCACCAGCAGAGAGCGGACAGACTCTGGAAACACCATATATTTT
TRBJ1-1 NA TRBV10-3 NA CAISRQDKAFF TGTGCCATCTCGCGTCAGGACAAAGCTTTCTTT
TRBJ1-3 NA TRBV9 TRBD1 CASSVYPGGGSGNTIYF TGTGCCAGCAGCGTTTACCCAGGGGGCGGCTCTGGAAACACCATATATTTT
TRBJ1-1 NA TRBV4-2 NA CASSQEPGRLNTEAFF TGTGCCAGCAGCCAAGAACCCGGCAGACTGAACACTGAAGCTTTCTTT
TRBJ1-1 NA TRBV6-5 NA CASSWHQLNTEAFF TGTGCCAGCAGTTGGCATCAGCTGAACACTGAAGCTTTCTTT
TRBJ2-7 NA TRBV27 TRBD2 CASSFGSSGSIYEQYF TGTGCCAGCAGTTTCGGGTCTAGCGGGAGTATCTACGAGCAGTACTTC
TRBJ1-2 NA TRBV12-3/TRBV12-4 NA CASSFDGNYGYTF TGTGCCAGCAGTTTTGACGGGAACTATGGCTACACCTTC
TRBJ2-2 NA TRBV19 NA CASSMKVGYPGELFF TGTGCCAGTAGTATGAAGGTCGGGTATCCCGGGGAGCTGTTTTTT
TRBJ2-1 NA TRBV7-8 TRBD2 CASSPRAAGGVDEQFF TGTGCCAGCAGCCCCCGGGCAGCGGGAGGGGTCGATGAGCAGTTCTTC
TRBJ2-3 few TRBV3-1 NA CASSQDRRTQYF TGTGCCAGCAGCCAAGATCGCCGTACGCAGTATTTT
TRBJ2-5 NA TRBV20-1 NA CSASGQEETQYF TGCAGTGCTAGCGGGCAGGAAGAGACCCAGTACTTC
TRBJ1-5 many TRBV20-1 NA CSAQTLENQPQHF TGCAGTGCTCAGACCCTAGAGAATCAGCCCCAGCATTTT
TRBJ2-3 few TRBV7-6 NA CASSPSDLYTDTQYF TGTGCCAGCAGCCCTTCCGATCTGTACACAGATACGCAGTATTTT
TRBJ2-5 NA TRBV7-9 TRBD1 CASSLTTRTGRETQYF TGTGCCAGCAGCTTAACCACGCGGACAGGGAGGGAGACCCAGTACTTC
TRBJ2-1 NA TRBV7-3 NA CASSLMPLSEQFF TGTGCCAGCAGCTTAATGCCCCTCAGTGAGCAGTTCTTC
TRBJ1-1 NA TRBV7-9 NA CASSLVSGVEAFF TGTGCCAGCAGCTTAGTGTCAGGGGTTGAAGCTTTCTTT
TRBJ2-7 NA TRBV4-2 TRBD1 CASSQDDRTGVYEQYF TGTGCCAGCAGCCAAGACGATAGGACAGGGGTCTACGAGCAGTACTTC
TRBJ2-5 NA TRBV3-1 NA CASSHVETQYF TGTGCCAGCAGCCATGTGGAGACCCAGTACTTC
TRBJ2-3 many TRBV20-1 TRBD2 CSARVLAAAGDTQYF TGCAGTGCTAGAGTCCTAGCGGCCGCAGGGGATACGCAGTATTTT
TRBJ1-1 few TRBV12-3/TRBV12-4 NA CASSAGGREAFF TGTGCCAGCAGTGCCGGGGGGCGTGAAGCTTTCTTT
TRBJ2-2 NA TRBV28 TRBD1 CAVSGQGAGGELFF TGTGCCGTCTCGGGACAGGGGGCTGGCGGGGAGCTGTTTTTT
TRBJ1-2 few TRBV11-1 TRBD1 CASSKDRDGGYTF TGTGCCAGCAGCAAGGACAGGGATGGTGGCTACACCTTC